These 7 T cell receptor beta chains came from one sample sequenced in a study of identical twins. TCRdb used MiXCR to reprocess the 5' RACE reads, holding one entry per CDR3 protein. The sample contains nearly 650,000 distinct CDR3 sequences, just over 7% of which appear only once. These data were also reused for a study on yellow fever vaccine responses in identical twins.

The specimen was PBMCs. Every receptor here comes from a woman under 30 in good health.

Many counts were recorded for this clonotype. This sequence joins TRBV15 and TRBJ2-3; 8 nucleotides match TRBD1. J gave up 4 bases and V 7 bases, and 10 bases lay outside the gene matches. The CDR3 is 15 residues long. Germline V CDR1 and CDR2: LNHNV, YYDKDF (reference sequence). The CDR3 DNA reads TGTGCCACCACGGTTACAGGGGGATTGTCAGATACGCAGTATTTT. Amino acids: CATTVTGGLSDTQYF.

This clonotype was found many times. The CDR3 sequence: CSVAEGVNEQFF. Here the CDR3 DNA reads TGCAGCGTTGCGGAGGGAGTAAATGAGCAGTTCTTC. The V call is TRBV29-1, the J call TRBJ2-1, with a possible D match to TRBD2 (6 bases). This CDR3 has 12 amino acids. V lost 4 bases, J lost 7 bases, and 11 bases lay in between. The germline V gene encodes CDR1 SQVTM and CDR2 ANQGSEA.

The J gene is TRBJ2-5, the V gene TRBV24-1, with 10 bases aligning to TRBD2. In germline, CDR1 is KGHDR, CDR2 SFDVKD. V shed 0 bases, J shed 3 bases, and the junction held 9 bases outside the gene matches. This CDR3 has 18 amino acids. The CDR3 protein is CATSDLQSSGGDEETQYF. CDR3 nucleotides: TGTGCCACCAGTGATTTGCAATCTAGCGGGGGTGATGAAGAGACCCAGTACTTC.

In this sample, this clonotype turned up many times. The rearrangement links TRBV14 to TRBJ1-1, with TRBD1 matching over 9 bases. The CDR3 contains 15 residues. The ends lost 5 bases at V and 0 bases at J; junction bases unmatched: 4. Germline V lookup: CDR1 SGHDN, CDR2 FVKESK. The CDR3 bases are TGTGCCAGCAGCACAGGGGGCCCTATGAACACTGAAGCTTTCTTT. Translation gives CASSTGGPMNTEAFF.

This clonotype was recorded at least ten times. This chain connects TRBV7-9 to TRBJ2-7, with D perhaps TRBD1 (5 bases). This CDR3 comprises 14 residues. Deletions cut 5 bases from V and 2 bases from J, with 13 bases between. CDR1 and CDR2 (germline): SEHNR, FQNEAQ (reference sequence). CDR3 sequence: CASSRAGPPYEQYF. Here the CDR3 DNA reads TGTGCCAGCAGCAGAGCAGGGCCTCCCTACGAGCAGTACTTC.

The table lists this clonotype with many counts. The V and J genes are TRBV12-3 or TRBV12-4 and TRBJ1-1; D possibly corresponds to TRBD1 (5 bases). There are 16 residues in the CDR3. Trimming left V 5 bases short and J 3 bases short, with 19 bases between. The CDR3 DNA is TGTGCCAGCAGTCCTCTGAGGGGATCGGGGGACACTGAAGCTTTCTTT. It yields the protein CASSPLRGSGDTEAFF.

In this sample, this clonotype turned up a few times. V and J are TRBV12-3 or TRBV12-4 and TRBJ2-1; no reliable D call. V lost 7 bases, J lost 10 bases, and 11 bases lay in between. The CDR3 length is 11 residues. CDR3 protein: CASNAPSEQFF. The DNA of the CDR3 is TGTGCCAGCAATGCGCCGAGCGAGCAGTTCTTC.